This T cell receptor beta chain appears in the sequencing data of a study of blood T cell repertoires in COVID-19. Study in general: The United States, Italy and Spain supplied acute and convalescent COVID-19 samples. T cells, B-cell-depleted T cells, or PBMCs supplied cDNA or gDNA.

In the original workflow: Reference gene primer amplification in the assay estimated nucleated cell counts. TCRdb keeps only in-frame clones here, not all; method: immunoSEQ multiplex PCR. V, J and clone size derive from that table, while D and trimming were established from the DNA sequence. This table holds around 180,000 clones, 86% found once. Germline V lookup: CDR1 GTSNPN, CDR2 SVGIG (reference sequence). The V end was cut by 0 bases, the J end by 6 bases, with 9 bases between. The CDR3 length is 13 residues. The source is a man aged 70-80 years with active or convalescent COVID-19. Material for sequencing was peripheral blood. The chain combines TRBV30 with TRBJ1-5, with D hard to call. The CDR3 DNA sequence: TGTGCCTGGAGTGTAAATCGAGGTCAGCCCCAGCATTTT. Encoded protein: CAWSVNRGQPQHF.